The 19 T cell receptor beta chains given below trace back to one sample, sequenced in a study of T cells in Graves' hyperthyroidism and ophthalmopathy (dated by TCRdb to between 2018 and 2021). To prepare the library, multiplex PCR was applied. Instrument used: Illumina HiSeq 2000. The TCR beta CDR3 regions were amplified from RNA transcripts. The TCR CDR3 was subjected to a first round of RT-PCR using the HTBI primer set and the Qiagen OneStep RT-PCR kit. Clones were called with MiXCR by TCRdb after fastp trimmed the public reads at Q25, and only in-frame beta chains were retained. Rows with one shared CDR3 protein collapse into an entry with the most common genes and DNA. The sample contains roughly 650,000 distinct CDR3 sequences, approximately 15% of them found a single time. The leading ten clones occupy around 3.5% of the sample. What was sequenced was blood. The receptor source for this set is a woman in her thirties or forties with Graves' ophthalmopathy.

This clonotype occurred a few times. V usage is TRBV28 and J usage is TRBJ1-4; 8 bases line up with TRBD1. This CDR3 spans 16 amino acids. V dropped 5 bases and J dropped 7; count of bases not matched to a gene: 12. Germline V gene lookup returns CDR1 MDHEN and CDR2 SYDVKM. CDR3 in DNA: TGTGCCAGCAGTCCCTCGCTCCAGGGGGCGCGTGAAAAACTGTTTTTT. It specifies CASSPSLQGAREKLFF.

This clonotype has ten or more counts. The rearrangement joins TRBV3-1 to TRBJ1-1; D remains ambiguous. V was shortened by 2 bases and J by 1 base, with 5 bases between the two germline ends. Germline values: CDR1 LGHDT, CDR2 YNNKEL (reference sequence). CDR3 length equals 13 residues. CDR3 loop: CASSQFPNTEAFF. In DNA form, the CDR3 reads TGTGCCAGCAGCCAATTTCCGAACACTGAAGCTTTCTTT.

This clonotype was detected ten times or more. The V and J genes are TRBV6-1 and TRBJ1-1, with D possibly matching TRBD1 (5 bases). From germline, CDR1 is MNHNS and CDR2 SASEGT. This CDR3 spans 14 amino acids. Trimming cost V 5 bases and J 5 bases, with 15 bases left between them. CDR3 sequence: CASSLTGLVTEAFF. Here the CDR3 DNA reads TGTGCCAGCAGTCTAACAGGTCTAGTTACTGAAGCTTTCTTT.

This clonotype was counted at least ten times. This chain connects TRBV6-1 to TRBJ1-5, with TRBD1 identical over 9 bases. Germline lookup yields CDR1 MNHNS and CDR2 SASEGT. Losses at the gene ends were 2 bases for V and 7 bases for J; bases not matched to a gene: 6. The CDR3 totals 15 residues. Here the CDR3 DNA reads TGTGCCAGCAGTGAACTGGGACAGGGCCCCCAGCCCCAGCATTTT. It translates to CASSELGQGPQPQHF.

This clonotype was observed many times. The rearrangement uses TRBV12-3 or TRBV12-4 and TRBJ2-5; maybe TRBD2 (6 bases). V was shortened by 6 bases and J by 5 bases, with 10 bases between the two germline ends. The CDR3 sequence is 12 residues long. The CDR3 here is CASRGLRETQYF. In nucleotides, the CDR3 is TGTGCCAGCAGGGGACTGCGGGAGACCCAGTACTTC.

The J gene is TRBJ2-2, the V gene TRBV15, with 7 bases fitting TRBD1. CDR3 length equals 12 residues. V lost 3 bases and J lost 13; bases outside the gene matches: 5. In germline, CDR1 is LNHNV, CDR2 YYDKDF (reference sequence). In DNA form, the CDR3 reads TGTGCCACCAGCAGTCGACAGGGTCCGCTGTTTTTT. Amino acid sequence: CATSSRQGPLFF. The entire variable domain, with the rest obtained from reference TRBV15 and TRBJ2-2, is as follows: DAMVIQNPRYQVTQFGKPVTLSCSQTLNHNVMYWYQQKSSQAPKLLFHYYDKDFNNEADTPDNFQSRRPNTSFCFLDIRSPGLGDTAMYLCATSSRQGPLFFGEGSRLTVL.

The sample holds a few counts of this clonotype. The chain has TRBV9 and TRBJ2-2; 9 bases line up with TRBD1. V trimming: 0 bases; J trimming: 4 bases; junction bases outside the gene matches: 13. CDR1 is SGDLS, CDR2 YYNGEE, per germline. The CDR3 loop spans 19 amino acids. The DNA of the CDR3 is TGTGCCAGCAGCGTAGAAGAGGGACAGGGCTGGTGGAGCACCGGGGAGCTGTTTTTT. Amino acid sequence: CASSVEEGQGWWSTGELFF. The full variable domain, with the rest looked up from reference TRBV9 and TRBJ2-2, is DSGVTQTPKHLITATGQRVTLRCSPRSGDLSVYWYQQSLDQGLQFLIQYYNGEERAKGNILERFSAQQFPDLHSELNLSSLELGDSALYFCASSVEEGQGWWSTGELFFGEGSRLTVL.

The rearrangement uses TRBV11-2 and TRBJ1-4; possibly TRBD1 for D (5 bases). The length of the CDR3 is 15 residues. Between the trimmed V and J ends, which lost 2 bases and 7 bases, there was a span of 14 bases. Germline-derived CDR1 and CDR2 are SGHAT and FQNNGV. The CDR3 coding sequence is TGTGCCAGCAGCTTATCCGGGACTCAAAGTGAAAAACTGTTTTTT. Translated: CASSLSGTQSEKLFF.

Many counts were recorded for this clonotype. The gene calls are TRBV20-1 and TRBJ1-4; TRBD1 matches at 7 bases. Germline CDR1 and CDR2: DFQATT and SNEGSKA (reference sequence). The V gene end was trimmed by 4 bases and the J gene end by 7 bases; junction bases not matched to a gene: 9. There are 14 residues in the CDR3. Here the CDR3 reads CSAKTDRSTEKLFF. The DNA of the CDR3 is TGCAGTGCTAAGACGGACAGGAGTACTGAAAAACTGTTTTTT.

The chain links TRBV7-9 to TRBJ2-2; no clear D. The CDR3 length is 15 residues. V lost 8 bases to trimming and J lost 4 bases, with 17 bases between them. Germline V gene data show CDR1 as SEHNR and CDR2 as FQNEAQ (reference sequence). CDR3 loop: CASDKEVLGTGELFF. The DNA of the CDR3 is TGTGCCAGCGACAAGGAAGTATTAGGCACCGGGGAGCTGTTTTTT.

The rearrangement joins TRBV19 to TRBJ1-1, with D possibly matching TRBD1 (6 bases). Trimming stripped 9 bases from V and 0 bases from J, with 14 bases between. This CDR3 contains 14 residues. CDR1 is LNHDA, CDR2 SQIVND, per germline (reference sequence). The CDR3 sequence: CASRRTDLNTEAFF. The CDR3 region has the DNA TGTGCCAGCCGGAGGACAGACTTGAACACTGAAGCTTTCTTT.

This clonotype showed up many times. J is TRBJ2-1 and V is TRBV11-2; 9 positions agree with TRBD2. The CDR3 is made up of 17 amino acids. The germline gives CDR1 SGHAT, CDR2 FQNNGV. Losses at the gene ends were 3 bases for V and 7 bases for J; bases not matched to a gene: 13. The DNA for the CDR3 is TGTGCCAGCAGCTTGACGGCGGGGGGGCGAATATTTAATGAGCAGTTCTTC. It specifies CASSLTAGGRIFNEQFF.

The chain employs TRBV9 and TRBJ1-2; 7 bases fit TRBD1. This CDR3 is built from 15 residues. Trimming at V came to 2 bases and at J to 2 bases, leaving 6 bases not matched to a gene. Germline values: CDR1 SGDLS, CDR2 YYNGEE. The CDR3 DNA is TGTGCCAGCAGCGTCGAAGGACAGGCAAACTATGGCTACACCTTC. This codes for CASSVEGQANYGYTF.

This clonotype was seen ten or more times. This chain links TRBV6-1 with TRBJ2-7, with D possibly matching TRBD2 (5 bases). Germline assignment: CDR1 MNHNS and CDR2 SASEGT. With 3 bases removed from V and 3 bases from J, the gap between germline ends came to 15 bases. The CDR3 runs 15 residues. The CDR3 protein is CASSEGANSNYEQYF. CDR3 nucleotide sequence: TGTGCCAGCAGTGAGGGAGCGAATAGTAACTACGAGCAGTACTTC.

V is TRBV5-6 and J is TRBJ2-1; TRBD2 aligns across 9 bases. The CDR3 has 15 residues. The V and J ends lost 0 bases and 12 bases, in that order; junction bases with no gene match: 10. CDR1 is SGHDT, CDR2 YYEEEE, per germline. In DNA form, the CDR3 reads TGTGCCAGCAGCTTGGCTTCGCGGGAGGGGGTTGGGCAGTTCTTC. Translation gives CASSLASREGVGQFF.

The chain recombines TRBV7-4 with TRBJ1-5; the D is unclear. Trimming removed 1 base from V and 7 bases from J, with 14 bases in between. Germline lookup yields CDR1 SGHVT and CDR2 SQSDAQ. The CDR3 extends over 15 amino acids. The CDR3 sequence is CASSLEAASGQPQHF. Here the CDR3 DNA reads TGTGCCAGCAGCTTAGAGGCGGCAAGTGGGCAGCCCCAGCATTTT.

V is TRBV20-1 and J is TRBJ2-7; D ambiguous. The CDR3 is 13 residues long. The germline gives CDR1 DFQATT, CDR2 SNEGSKA (reference sequence). The V end was cut by 1 base, the J end by 9 bases, with 16 bases between. The CDR3: CSARGQELRGQYF. The DNA for the CDR3 is TGCAGTGCTAGAGGGCAGGAACTACGAGGGCAGTACTTC.

This clonotype was observed a few times. The chain is built from TRBV7-9 and TRBJ2-5; D is possibly TRBD2 (5 bases). CDR1 and CDR2 (germline): SEHNR, FQNEAQ (reference sequence). The CDR3 consists of 14 residues. Trimming took off 5 bases at V and 5 bases at J, with 15 bases between the two ends. CDR3 region: CASSPYVLGETQYF. In DNA form, the CDR3 reads TGTGCCAGCAGCCCCTATGTACTAGGGGAGACCCAGTACTTC.

This rearrangement joins TRBV20-1 to TRBJ1-4, with D perhaps TRBD1 (6 bases). CDR3 length: 14 residues. Trimming stripped 6 bases from V and 8 bases from J, with 19 bases between. The germline CDR1 and CDR2 sequences are DFQATT and SNEGSKA (reference sequence). Written as DNA, the CDR3 is TGCAGTGCACGCTTAAGGGGGGACGGCGAAAAACTGTTTTTT. Translated, it gives CSARLRGDGEKLFF.